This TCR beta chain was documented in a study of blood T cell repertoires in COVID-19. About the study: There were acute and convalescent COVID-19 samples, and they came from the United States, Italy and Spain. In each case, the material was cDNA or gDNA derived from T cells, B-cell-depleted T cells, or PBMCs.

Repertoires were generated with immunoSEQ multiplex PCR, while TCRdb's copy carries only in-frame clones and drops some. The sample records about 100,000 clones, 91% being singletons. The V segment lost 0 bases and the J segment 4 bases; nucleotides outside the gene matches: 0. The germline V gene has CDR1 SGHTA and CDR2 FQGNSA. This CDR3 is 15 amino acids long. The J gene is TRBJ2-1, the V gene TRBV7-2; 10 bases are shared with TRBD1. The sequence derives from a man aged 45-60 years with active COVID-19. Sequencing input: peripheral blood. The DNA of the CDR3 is TGTGCCAGCAGCTTAGCGGGACAGGGGTACAATGAGCAGTTCTTC. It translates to CASSLAGQGYNEQFF. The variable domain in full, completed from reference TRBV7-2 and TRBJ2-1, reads GAGVSQSPSNKVTEKGKDVELRCDPISGHTALYWYRQSLGQGLEFLIYFQGNSAPDKSGLPSDRFSAERTGGSVSTLTIQRTQQEDSAVYLCASSLAGQGYNEQFFGPGTRLTVL.